This TCR beta chain is from a study of T cells in tuberculosis. V was trimmed by 3 bases and J by 1 base, leaving 9 bases between them. This CDR3 is 14 amino acids long. CDR1 and CDR2 (germline): MNHEY, SMNVEV (reference sequence). Broader study findings: T cells binding CD1B-GMM tetramer weakly possibly escaped the sort.

Sorting used thawed, overnight-rested PBMC stained with anti-CD3, a viability dye and GMM-loaded CD1B tetramer. C32 glucose monomycolate from Rhodococcus equi was loaded onto the CD1B tetramers. Tetramer-sorted PBMC had been CD14 monocyte-depleted before freezing. Approximately 100,000 tetramer-negative cells were sorted from each donor. Chain pairing is unknown; alpha and beta were sequenced separately. Libraries were prepared by immunoSEQ multiplex PCR; TCRdb keeps only in-frame clonotypes and omits some of them. The table lists 80,000 to 100,000 clones, approximately 91% of them singletons. V usage is TRBV27 and J usage is TRBJ1-1; possibly TRBD1 for D (6 bases). Material for sequencing was CD1b-GMM tetramer-negative cells sorted from PBMCs. The clonotype was recovered from an adult woman with latent tuberculosis. Here the CDR3 reads CASSLSRGNTEAFF. In nucleotides, the CDR3 is TGTGCCAGCAGTTTGAGCAGGGGGAACACTGAAGCTTTCTTT.